This entry describes one T cell receptor beta chain. Its antigen is unidentified. CDR1 is MDHEN and CDR2 is SYDVKM in the germline V gene. V was shortened by 3 bases and J by 3 bases, with 8 bases between the two germline ends. This CDR3 comprises 13 residues. The data were taken from a study of T cell repertoires in cytomegalovirus infection. About the research overall: Both CMV infection and a matching HLA type were indicated by public TCR beta signatures. Study outcomes and limitations: What dominated the ex vivo response were HLA-C-restricted CMV-specific TCR beta clonotypes.

TCRdb passed the reads through MiXCR, listing each CDR3 protein once. The sample consists of approximately 110,000 distinct CDR3 sequences, 42% of them appearing once. The material was CD8+ T cells from cultured PBMCs, obtained from culture after CMV antigen stimulation. The rearrangement links TRBV28 to TRBJ2-5; a possible D gene is TRBD1 (5 bases). This TCR derives from a human donor in good health (CMV status not recorded). Some clones in this sample may be carry-over from other donors' samples. CDR3 residues: CASSLLGEETQYF. Written as DNA, the CDR3 is TGTGCCAGCAGTTTGTTAGGGGAAGAGACCCAGTACTTC.